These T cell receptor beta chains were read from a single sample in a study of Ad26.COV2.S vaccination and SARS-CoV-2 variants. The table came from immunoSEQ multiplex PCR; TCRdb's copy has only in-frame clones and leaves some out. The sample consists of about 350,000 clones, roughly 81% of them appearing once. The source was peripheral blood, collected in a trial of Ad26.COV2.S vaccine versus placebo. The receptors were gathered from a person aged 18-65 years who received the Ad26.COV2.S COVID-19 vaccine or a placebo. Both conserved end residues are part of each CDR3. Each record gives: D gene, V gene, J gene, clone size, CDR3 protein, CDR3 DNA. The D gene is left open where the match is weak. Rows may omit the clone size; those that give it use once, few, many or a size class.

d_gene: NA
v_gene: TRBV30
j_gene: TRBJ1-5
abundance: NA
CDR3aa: CAWSVDLGKPQHF
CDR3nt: TGTGCCTGGAGTGTGGATTTAGGGAAGCCCCAGCATTTT

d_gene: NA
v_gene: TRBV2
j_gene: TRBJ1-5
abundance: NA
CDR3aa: CASSQGQLSNQPQHF
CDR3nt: TGTGCCAGCAGTCAAGGACAGCTTAGCAATCAGCCCCAGCATTTT

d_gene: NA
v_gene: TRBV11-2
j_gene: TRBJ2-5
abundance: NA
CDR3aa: CASSLVGPRTETQYF
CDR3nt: TGTGCCAGCAGCTTAGTTGGACCAAGGACGGAGACCCAGTACTTC

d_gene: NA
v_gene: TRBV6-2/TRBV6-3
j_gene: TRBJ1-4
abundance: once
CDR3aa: CASSWAVGGEKLFF
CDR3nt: TGTGCCAGCAGTTGGGCCGTGGGGGGCGAAAAACTGTTTTTT

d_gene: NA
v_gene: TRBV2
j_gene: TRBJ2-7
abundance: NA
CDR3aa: CASSAPSLTSRQQYF
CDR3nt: TGTGCCAGCAGCGCTCCATCCCTAACTAGCCGCCAGCAGTACTTC

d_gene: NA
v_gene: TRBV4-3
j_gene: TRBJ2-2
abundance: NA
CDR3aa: CASSQFENTGELFF
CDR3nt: TGCGCCAGCAGCCAATTTGAGAACACCGGGGAGCTGTTTTTT

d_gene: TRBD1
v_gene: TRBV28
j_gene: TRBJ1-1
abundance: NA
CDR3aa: CASSSTGESTEAFF
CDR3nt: TGTGCCAGCAGCTCGACAGGGGAGAGCACTGAAGCTTTCTTT

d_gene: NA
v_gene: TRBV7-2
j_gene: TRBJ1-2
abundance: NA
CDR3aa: CASSLNRADGYTF
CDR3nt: TGTGCCAGCAGCTTAAACAGGGCGGATGGCTACACCTTC

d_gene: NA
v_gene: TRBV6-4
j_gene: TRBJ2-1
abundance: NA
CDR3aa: CASSERESSYNEQFF
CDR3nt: TGTGCCAGCAGTGAACGGGAGAGCTCCTACAATGAGCAGTTCTTC

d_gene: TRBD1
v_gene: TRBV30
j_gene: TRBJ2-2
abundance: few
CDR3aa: CAWSPLRQGITGELFF
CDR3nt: TGTGCCTGGAGTCCACTCCGACAGGGAATCACCGGGGAGCTGTTTTTT

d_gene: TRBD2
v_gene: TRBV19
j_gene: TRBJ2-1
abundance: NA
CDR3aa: CASSRTSGVNNEQFF
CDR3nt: TGTGCCAGTAGCCGGACTAGCGGGGTGAACAATGAGCAGTTCTTC

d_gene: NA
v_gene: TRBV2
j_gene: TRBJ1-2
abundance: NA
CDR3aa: CASSEDSYGYTF
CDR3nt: TGTGCCAGCAGTGAAGACAGCTATGGCTACACCTTC

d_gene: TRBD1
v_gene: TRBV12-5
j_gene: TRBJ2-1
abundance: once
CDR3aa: CASGLTGGINEQFF
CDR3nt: TGTGCTAGTGGTCTGACAGGGGGAATCAATGAGCAGTTCTTC

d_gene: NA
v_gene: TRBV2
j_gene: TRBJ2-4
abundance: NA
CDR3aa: CASSAPAGGLQYF
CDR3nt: TGTGCCAGCAGCGCCCCAGCAGGTGGGCTTCAGTACTTC

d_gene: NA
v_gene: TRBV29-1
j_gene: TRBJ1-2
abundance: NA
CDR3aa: CSVVQINNYGYTF
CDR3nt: TGCAGCGTTGTACAGATAAATAACTATGGCTACACCTTC

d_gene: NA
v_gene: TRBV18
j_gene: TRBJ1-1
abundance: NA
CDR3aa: CASSPDLNTEAFF
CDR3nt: TGTGCCAGCTCACCGGACTTGAACACTGAAGCTTTCTTT

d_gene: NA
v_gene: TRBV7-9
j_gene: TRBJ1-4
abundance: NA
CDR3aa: CASSRRSNPNEKLFF
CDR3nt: TGTGCCAGCAGCCGTCGCTCGAATCCTAATGAAAAACTGTTTTTT

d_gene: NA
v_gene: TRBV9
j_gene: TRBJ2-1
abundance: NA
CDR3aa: CASSVVGQTNKQFF
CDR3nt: TGTGCCAGCAGCGTAGTCGGCCAGACAAACAAGCAGTTCTTC

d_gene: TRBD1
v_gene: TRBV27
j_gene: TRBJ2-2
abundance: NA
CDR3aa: CASSYRGLRELFF
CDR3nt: TGTGCCAGCAGTTACAGGGGGCTCAGGGAGCTGTTTTTT

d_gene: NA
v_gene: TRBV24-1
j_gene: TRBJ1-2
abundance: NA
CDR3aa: CATSDLDSSYGYTF
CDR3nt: TGTGCCACCAGTGATTTGGACAGCTCCTATGGCTACACCTTC

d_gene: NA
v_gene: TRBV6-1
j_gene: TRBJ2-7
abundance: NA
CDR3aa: CASSEATGSSYEQYF
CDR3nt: TGTGCCAGCAGTGAAGCCACAGGGAGCTCCTACGAGCAGTACTTC

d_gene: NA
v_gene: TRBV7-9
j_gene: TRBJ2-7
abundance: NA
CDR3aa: CASSSLSGDSFEQYF
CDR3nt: TGTGCCAGCAGCTCCCTATCGGGGGACTCGTTCGAGCAGTACTTC

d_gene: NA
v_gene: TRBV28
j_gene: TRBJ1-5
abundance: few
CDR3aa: CASSFRRSNQPQHF
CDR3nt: TGTGCCAGCAGTTTTAGGCGGAGCAATCAGCCCCAGCATTTT

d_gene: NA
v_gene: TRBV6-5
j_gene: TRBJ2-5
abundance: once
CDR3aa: CASSYPGAITQYF
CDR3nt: TGTGCCAGCAGTTACCCCGGGGCAATAACCCAGTACTTC

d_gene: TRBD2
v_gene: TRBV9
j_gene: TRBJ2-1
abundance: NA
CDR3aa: CASSDAGVGDEQFF
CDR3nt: TGTGCCAGCAGCGACGCGGGAGTGGGGGATGAGCAGTTCTTC

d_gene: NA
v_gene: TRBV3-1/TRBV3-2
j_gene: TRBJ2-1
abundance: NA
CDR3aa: CASSQDNEQFF
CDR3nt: TGTGCCAGCAGCCAAGACAATGAGCAGTTCTTC

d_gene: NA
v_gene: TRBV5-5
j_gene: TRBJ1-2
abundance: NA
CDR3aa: CASSLGDTINYGYTF
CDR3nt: TGTGCCAGCAGCCTCGGGGACACGATTAACTATGGCTACACCTTC

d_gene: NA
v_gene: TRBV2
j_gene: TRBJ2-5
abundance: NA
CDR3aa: CASKRTGQGQTQYF
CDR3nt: TGTGCCAGCAAAAGGACGGGGCAAGGGCAGACCCAGTACTTC

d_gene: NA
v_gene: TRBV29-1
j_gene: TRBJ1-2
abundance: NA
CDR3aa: CSVEYLAGRDGYTF
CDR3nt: TGCAGCGTTGAATATTTGGCAGGGCGGGATGGCTACACCTTC

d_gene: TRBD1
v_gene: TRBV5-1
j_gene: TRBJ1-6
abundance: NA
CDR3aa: CASSPEDRGQTPLHF
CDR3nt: TGCGCCAGCAGCCCCGAGGACAGGGGTCAGACACCCCTCCACTTT

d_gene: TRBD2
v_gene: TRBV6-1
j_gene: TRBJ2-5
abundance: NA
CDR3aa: CASSESGGWETQYF
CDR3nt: TGTGCCAGCAGTGAAAGCGGGGGGTGGGAGACCCAGTACTTC

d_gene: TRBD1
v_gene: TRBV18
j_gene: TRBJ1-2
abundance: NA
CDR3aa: CASSPPGTGLRYGYTF
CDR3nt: TGTGCCAGCTCACCCCCCGGGACAGGCCTTCGGTATGGCTACACCTTC

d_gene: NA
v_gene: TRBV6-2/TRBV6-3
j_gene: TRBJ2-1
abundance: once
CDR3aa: CASSLLGHAGKNEQFF
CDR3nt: TGTGCCAGCAGTCTACTAGGCCACGCTGGGAAAAATGAGCAGTTCTTC

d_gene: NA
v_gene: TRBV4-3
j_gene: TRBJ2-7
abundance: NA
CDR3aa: CASSQGQGHSYEQYF
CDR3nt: TGCGCCAGCAGCCAAGGCCAGGGACACTCCTACGAGCAGTACTTC

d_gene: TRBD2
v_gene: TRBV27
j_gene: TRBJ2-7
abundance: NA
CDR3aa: CASRVGGGPGEQYF
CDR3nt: TGTGCCAGCAGGGTCGGGGGGGGCCCTGGCGAGCAGTACTTC

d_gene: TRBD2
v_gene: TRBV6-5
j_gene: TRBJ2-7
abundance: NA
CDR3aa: CASSYGGLAGGEQYF
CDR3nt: TGTGCCAGCAGTTACGGTGGACTAGCGGGAGGCGAGCAGTACTTC

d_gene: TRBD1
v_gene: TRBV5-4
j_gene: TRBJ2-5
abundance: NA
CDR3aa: CASSAPGTGAETQYF
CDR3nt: TGTGCCAGCAGCGCCCCCGGGACAGGGGCAGAGACCCAGTACTTC

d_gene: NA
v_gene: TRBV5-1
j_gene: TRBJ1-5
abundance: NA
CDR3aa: CASSLEGVSNQPQHF
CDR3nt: TGCGCCAGCAGCTTGGAGGGCGTAAGCAATCAGCCCCAGCATTTT

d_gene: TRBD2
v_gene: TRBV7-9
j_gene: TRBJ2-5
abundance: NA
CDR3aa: CASSATSGETQYF
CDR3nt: TGTGCCAGCAGCGCTACTAGCGGTGAGACCCAGTACTTC

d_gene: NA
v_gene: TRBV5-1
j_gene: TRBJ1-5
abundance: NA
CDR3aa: CASSVRGEPQHF
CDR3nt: TGCGCCAGCAGCGTTAGGGGGGAGCCCCAGCATTTT

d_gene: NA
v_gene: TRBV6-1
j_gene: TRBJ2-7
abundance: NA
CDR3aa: CASSEDWGYEQYF
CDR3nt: TGTGCCAGCAGTGAGGACTGGGGCTACGAGCAGTACTTC

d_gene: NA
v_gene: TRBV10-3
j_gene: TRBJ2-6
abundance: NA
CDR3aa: CAISEWAGPGANVLTF
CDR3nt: TGTGCCATCAGTGAGTGGGCGGGGCCTGGGGCCAACGTCCTGACTTTC

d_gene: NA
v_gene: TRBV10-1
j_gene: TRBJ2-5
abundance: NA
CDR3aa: CASRTGPRETQYF
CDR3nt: TGCGCCAGCAGGACAGGCCCCCGGGAGACCCAGTACTTC

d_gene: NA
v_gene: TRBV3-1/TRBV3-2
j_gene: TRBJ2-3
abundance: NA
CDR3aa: CASRRKGTDTQYF
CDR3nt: TGTGCCAGTCGCAGAAAGGGAACAGATACGCAGTATTTT

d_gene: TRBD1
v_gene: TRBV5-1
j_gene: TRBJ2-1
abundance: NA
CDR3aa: CASSLEGADYNEQFF
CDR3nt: TGCGCCAGCAGCTTGGAGGGGGCAGACTACAATGAGCAGTTCTTC

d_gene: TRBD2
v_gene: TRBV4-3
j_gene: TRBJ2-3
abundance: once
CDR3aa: CASSQEALLAGGAGTDTQYF
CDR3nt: TGCGCCAGCAGCCAAGAGGCCCTACTAGCGGGTGGGGCTGGCACAGATACGCAGTATTTT

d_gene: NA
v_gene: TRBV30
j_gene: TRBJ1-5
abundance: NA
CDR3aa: CAWSVRGGNQPQHF
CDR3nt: TGTGCCTGGAGTGTACGCGGCGGCAATCAGCCCCAGCATTTT

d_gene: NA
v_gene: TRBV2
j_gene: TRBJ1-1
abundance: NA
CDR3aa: CASSVARAAFF
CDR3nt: TGTGCCAGCAGTGTGGCGAGGGCAGCTTTCTTT

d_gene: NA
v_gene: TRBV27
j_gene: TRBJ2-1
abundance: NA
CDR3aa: CASSLNYVEQFF
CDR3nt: TGTGCCAGCAGTCTAAACTACGTCGAGCAGTTCTTC

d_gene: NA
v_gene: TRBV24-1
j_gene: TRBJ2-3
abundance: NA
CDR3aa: CATSDAHADTQYF
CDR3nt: TGTGCCACCAGTGATGCGCACGCGGATACGCAGTATTTT

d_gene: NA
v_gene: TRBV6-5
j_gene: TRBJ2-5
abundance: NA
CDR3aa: CASRRQTHQETQYF
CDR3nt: TGTGCCAGCAGGAGACAGACTCACCAAGAGACCCAGTACTTC

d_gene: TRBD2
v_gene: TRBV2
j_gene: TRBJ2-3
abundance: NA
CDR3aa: CASRLAGGLTDTQYF
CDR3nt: TGTGCCAGCAGACTAGCGGGGGGCCTCACAGATACGCAGTATTTT